A single sample is the source of the 28 T cell receptor beta chains below, sequenced in a study of CD8 T cells in Susac syndrome (dated by TCRdb to between 2018 and 2021). Library preparation used the immunoSEQ multiplex PCR assay. RNA was extracted using the RNeasy kit, and roughly 0.5 to 1 ug of the RNA was reverse transcribed with random hexamers. The public reads were reanalyzed by TCRdb: fastp trimming at Q25, MiXCR alignment, in-frame beta chains only. Rows matching on CDR3 protein sequence are summarized as one entry with the most common DNA and genes. This sample lists 150,000 to 190,000 distinct CDR3 sequences; roughly 94% were detected once. In total, the top ten clones hold around 0.21% of the sample. Sequencing was performed on CD8+ T cells from PBMCs. These TCRs come from a human donor with multiple sclerosis.

The chain joins TRBV7-8 to TRBJ2-3, with 13 bases matching TRBD2. This CDR3 comprises 15 residues. Germline V lookup: CDR1 SGHVS, CDR2 FQNEAQ. With V trimmed by 5 bases and J by 5 bases, 4 bases remained unmatched. The CDR3 coding sequence is TGTGCCAGCAGCGGACTAGCGGGGGTGGGAGATACGCAGTATTTT. Protein sequence: CASSGLAGVGDTQYF.

The V gene is TRBV12-3 or TRBV12-4, the J gene TRBJ2-2; the D is unclear. The CDR3 sequence is 11 residues long. Trimming left V 8 bases short and J 7 bases short, with 8 bases between. This CDR3 reads CASVLGGELFF. The CDR3 DNA reads as TGTGCCAGCGTTCTTGGCGGGGAGCTGTTTTTT.

The rearrangement uses TRBV9 and TRBJ1-6; D is unclear. The CDR3 is made up of 13 amino acids. CDR1 and CDR2 from the germline V gene are SGDLS and YYNGEE. Trimming pared 3 bases from V and 7 bases from J, leaving 8 bases between. CDR3 protein: CASSGVTNSPLHF. The CDR3 DNA sequence: TGTGCCAGCAGCGGAGTGACCAATTCACCCCTCCACTTT.

The chain is built from TRBV6-6 and TRBJ2-3; no firm D call. CDR1 and CDR2 from the germline V gene are MNHNY and SVGAGI (reference sequence). V lost 0 bases and J 6 bases, leaving 10 bases between the germline ends. The length of the CDR3 is 14 residues. The chain's CDR3 is CASSYSQLGDTQYF. CDR3 DNA: TGTGCCAGCAGTTACTCCCAGCTGGGGGATACGCAGTATTTT.

V is TRBV4-1 and J is TRBJ1-1; weak D call: TRBD1 (5 bases). In germline, CDR1 is MGHRA, CDR2 YSYEKL. Trimming took off 0 bases at V and 1 base at J, with 9 bases between the two ends. This CDR3 has 15 amino acids. CDR3 amino acids: CASSQEEGPNTEAFF. CDR3 nucleotide sequence: TGCGCCAGCAGCCAAGAAGAGGGACCGAACACTGAAGCTTTCTTT.

The V call is TRBV30, the J call TRBJ2-7, with 7 bases aligning to TRBD1. Trimming cost V 5 bases and J 5 bases; bases outside gene matches: 3. The V gene's germline CDR1 is GTSNPN and CDR2 SVGIG (reference sequence). The CDR3 runs 11 residues. The chain's CDR3 is CAWATGNEQYF. The CDR3 DNA is TGTGCCTGGGCGACAGGGAACGAGCAGTACTTC.

The chain uses TRBV27 and TRBJ2-7; D might be TRBD1 or TRBD2, each matching 5 bases. The V gene lost 4 bases and the J gene lost 2 bases, with 15 bases spanning the gap. Germline V gene lookup returns CDR1 MNHEY and CDR2 SMNVEV (reference sequence). The CDR3 has 15 amino acids. This CDR3 is CASSSPRDGTYEQYF. The CDR3 nucleotides are TGTGCCAGCAGTTCCCCCCGGGACGGGACCTACGAGCAGTACTTC.

The chain uses TRBV5-4 and TRBJ2-1; TRBD1 agrees at 8 bases. The CDR3 is 11 residues long. V dropped 0 bases and J dropped 14; count of bases not matched to a gene: 1. The germline gives CDR1 SGHNT, CDR2 YYREEE (reference sequence). The chain's CDR3 is CASSLADREFF. Here the CDR3 DNA reads TGTGCCAGCAGCTTGGCGGACAGGGAGTTCTTC.

This chain connects TRBV20-1 to TRBJ2-1, with a tentative D call TRBD1 (6 bases). The length of the CDR3 is 13 residues. The V and J ends lost 0 bases and 7 bases respectively, with 10 bases between them. The germline V gene encodes CDR1 DFQATT and CDR2 SNEGSKA (reference sequence). CDR3 bases: TGCAGTGCTAGAGATTCGGACAGTAATGAGCAGTTCTTC. It specifies CSARDSDSNEQFF.

This chain links TRBV20-1 with TRBJ2-4; D ambiguous. In germline, CDR1 is DFQATT, CDR2 SNEGSKA (reference sequence). Deletions cut 0 bases from V and 10 bases from J, with 19 bases between. The CDR3 loop spans 15 amino acids. The CDR3 DNA sequence: TGCAGTGCTAGAGATCTAAGGAAGGGCAGGCAGATTCAGTACTTC. Amino acid sequence: CSARDLRKGRQIQYF.

DNA of the CDR3: TGTGCCAGCAGCCCTTGGACAGGGACTGAAGCTTTCTTT. Translation gives CASSPWTGTEAFF. The chain has TRBV7-9 and TRBJ1-1; the match to TRBD1 covers 8 bases. The CDR3 has 13 amino acids. The V segment lost 5 bases and the J segment 5 bases; nucleotides outside the gene matches: 4. Germline CDR1 SEHNR, CDR2 FQNEAQ (reference sequence).

The V gene is TRBV29-1, the J gene TRBJ1-2; no clear D gene. From germline, CDR1 is SQVTM and CDR2 ANQGSEA. Trimming shortened V by 6 bases and J by 4 bases, and 18 bases separated the two germline ends. The CDR3 extends over 14 amino acids. CDR3 bases: TGCAGCGTAGAGGGTCCCCCCTCGACCTATGGCTACACCTTC. This codes for CSVEGPPSTYGYTF.

The rearrangement uses TRBV4-1 and TRBJ2-5; 8 bases line up with TRBD1. The CDR3 spans 13 residues. With V trimmed by 5 bases and J by 6 bases, 5 bases remained unmatched. CDR1 is MGHRA, CDR2 YSYEKL, per germline. The CDR3 protein is CASSADRVKTQYF. CDR3 DNA: TGCGCCAGCAGCGCGGACAGGGTAAAGACCCAGTACTTC.

In this sample, this clonotype turned up many times. This rearrangement joins TRBV7-2 to TRBJ2-7; D remains ambiguous. V was cut by 4 bases and J by 2 bases, with 12 bases left in between. The CDR3 contains 14 residues. Germline V lookup: CDR1 SGHTA, CDR2 FQGNSA. The chain's CDR3 is CASSSRTGTYEQYF. CDR3 nucleotide sequence: TGTGCCAGCAGCTCAAGGACGGGTACCTACGAGCAGTACTTC.

As DNA, the CDR3 is TGTGCCAGCAGCTTGTCGACGCGGGCTGGGGATACGCAGTATTTT. Its protein is CASSLSTRAGDTQYF. This chain joins TRBV5-4 and TRBJ2-3; possibly TRBD2 for D (5 bases). Germline V gene sequence: CDR1 SGHNT, CDR2 YYREEE (reference sequence). This CDR3 region has 15 residues. Trimming took off 1 base at V and 6 bases at J, with 15 bases between the two ends.

The chain combines TRBV27 with TRBJ1-1; weak D call: TRBD1 (6 bases). CDR3 size: 15 residues. The V end lost 2 bases, the J end lost 5 bases, and 15 bases lay between the germline ends. Germline V gene sequence: CDR1 MNHEY, CDR2 SMNVEV (reference sequence). Written as DNA, the CDR3 is TGTGCCAGCAGTTTAGGGAGCAGGGGAAGTACTGAAGCTTTCTTT. This sequence encodes CASSLGSRGSTEAFF.

The genes are TRBV2 and TRBJ2-3; 12 bases match TRBD1. Trimming took 6 bases from V and 5 from J; bases not matched to a gene: 9. In germline, CDR1 is SNHLY, CDR2 FYNNEI. This CDR3 contains 16 residues. The CDR3 reads CASSPAGQGAKDTQYF. The CDR3 DNA reads as TGTGCCAGCAGCCCCGCGGGACAGGGGGCAAAAGATACGCAGTATTTT.

J is TRBJ2-2 and V is TRBV9; D possibly corresponds to TRBD1 (5 bases). The CDR3 sequence is 17 residues long. V was clipped by 0 bases and J by 3 bases, with 15 bases between them. Germline V CDR1 and CDR2: SGDLS, YYNGEE. This chain's CDR3 is CASSVVPRQGYTGELFF. The CDR3 nucleotides are TGTGCCAGCAGCGTAGTACCCCGGCAGGGATACACCGGGGAGCTGTTTTTT.

The chain recombines TRBV3-1 with TRBJ2-7, with D hard to call. Trimming removed 5 bases at V and 3 bases at J, with 17 bases between. CDR3 size: 15 residues. Germline V gene lookup returns CDR1 LGHDT and CDR2 YNNKEL (reference sequence). The CDR3 loop is CASSTPLGQIYEQYF. CDR3 sequence (DNA): TGTGCCAGCAGCACCCCTCTAGGTCAAATCTACGAGCAGTACTTC.

The J gene is TRBJ1-1, the V gene TRBV28; TRBD1 might be the D (6 bases). This CDR3 is 14 amino acids long. The germline gives CDR1 MDHEN, CDR2 SYDVKM. Trimming removed 7 bases from V and 4 bases from J, with 16 bases in between. In nucleotides, the CDR3 is TGTGCCAGCACCCCTCACAGGGAGGGCACTGAAGCTTTCTTT. Protein sequence: CASTPHREGTEAFF.

The V and J genes are TRBV20-1 and TRBJ1-1; no clear D gene. CDR3 length: 16 amino acids. CDR1 is DFQATT, CDR2 SNEGSKA, per germline (reference sequence). The germline V and J ends were trimmed by 3 bases and 0 bases, with 17 bases remaining between them. The CDR3 protein is CSASIWQKTLNTEAFF. CDR3 nucleotide sequence: TGCAGTGCTAGTATTTGGCAGAAAACCTTGAACACTGAAGCTTTCTTT.

The rearrangement joins TRBV29-1 to TRBJ2-1; D gene ambiguous. CDR3 length: 12 residues. Germline values: CDR1 SQVTM, CDR2 ANQGSEA. V was pared by 3 bases and J by 0 bases, with 3 bases between. CDR3 residues: CSVEGSYNEQFF. CDR3 sequence (DNA): TGCAGCGTTGAGGGCTCCTACAATGAGCAGTTCTTC.

The chain joins TRBV12-3 or TRBV12-4 to TRBJ1-2; D is unresolved. Trimming removed 5 bases at V and 8 bases at J, with 12 bases between. The CDR3 has 12 residues. The DNA of the CDR3 is TGTGCCAGCAGTCCGAGTGGGTGGGGCTACACCTTC. Protein: CASSPSGWGYTF.

This chain joins TRBV27 and TRBJ2-2; TRBD1 aligns across 9 bases. The CDR3 totals 16 residues. The V gene's germline CDR1 is MNHEY and CDR2 SMNVEV (reference sequence). Trimming took 8 bases from V and 4 from J; bases not matched to a gene: 11. CDR3: CASRPGTGFSTGELFF. The CDR3, as DNA: TGTGCCAGCCGTCCCGGGACAGGGTTCAGCACCGGGGAGCTGTTTTTT.

J is TRBJ1-5 and V is TRBV7-9, with D maybe TRBD1 (6 bases). CDR1 is SEHNR, CDR2 FQNEAQ, per germline (reference sequence). CDR3 size: 15 residues. The V end lost 4 bases, the J end lost 4 bases, and 14 bases lay between the germline ends. The CDR3 bases are TGTGCCAGCAGCTCCACGGAGGGGGGAAATCAGCCCCAGCATTTT. It encodes CASSSTEGGNQPQHF.

The chain uses TRBV11-2 and TRBJ2-5, with a tentative D call TRBD2 (6 bases). Germline CDR1 reads SGHAT; CDR2 reads FQNNGV. The CDR3 contains 15 residues. Trimming pared 5 bases from V and 2 bases from J, leaving 15 bases between. The CDR3 bases are TGTGCCAGCAGCCCCACCTGGCGGGAACAAGAGACCCAGTACTTC. Its protein is CASSPTWREQETQYF. Full variable domain (missing parts from reference TRBV11-2 and TRBJ2-5): EAGVAQSPRYKIIEKRQSVAFWCNPISGHATLYWYQQILGQGPKLLIQFQNNGVVDDSQLPKDRFSAERLKGVDSTLKIQPAKLEDSAVYLCASSPTWREQETQYFGPGTRLLVL.

V is TRBV29-1 and J is TRBJ1-1; 8 bases are a match to TRBD1. The V gene's germline CDR1 is SQVTM and CDR2 ANQGSEA. The V gene end was trimmed by 7 bases and the J gene end by 1 base; junction bases not matched to a gene: 5. The CDR3 spans 13 residues. CDR3 protein: CSAPTGANTEAFF. CDR3 coding DNA: TGCAGCGCCCCGACAGGGGCGAACACTGAAGCTTTCTTT.

The chain employs TRBV29-1 and TRBJ2-7; no clear D gene. Germline V gene data show CDR1 as SQVTM and CDR2 as ANQGSEA. V lost 0 bases, J lost 1 base, and 10 bases lay in between. The CDR3 loop spans 14 amino acids. The CDR3 reads CSVEDRQVSYEQYF. The CDR3 DNA follows: TGCAGCGTTGAAGATAGGCAGGTTTCCTACGAGCAGTACTTC.